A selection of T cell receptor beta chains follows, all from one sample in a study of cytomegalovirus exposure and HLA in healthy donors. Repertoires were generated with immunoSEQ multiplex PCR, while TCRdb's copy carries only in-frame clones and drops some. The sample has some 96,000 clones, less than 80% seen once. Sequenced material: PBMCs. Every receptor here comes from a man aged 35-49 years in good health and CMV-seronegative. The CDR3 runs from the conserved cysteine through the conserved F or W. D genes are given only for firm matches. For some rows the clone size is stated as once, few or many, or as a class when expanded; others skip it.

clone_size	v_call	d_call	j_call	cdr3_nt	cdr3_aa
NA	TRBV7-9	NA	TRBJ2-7	TGTTCCAGCAGCTTAGCGGGACAGGGCTACGAGCAGTACTTC	CSSSLAGQGYEQYF
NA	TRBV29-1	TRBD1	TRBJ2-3	TGCAGGGCGATTGGACAAACAGGGGATGGCACAGATACGCAGTATTTT	CRAIGQTGDGTDTQYF
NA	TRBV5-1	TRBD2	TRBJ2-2	TGCGCCAGCAGCTTCGGACTAGCGGCTATACCGGGAAGCACCGGGGAGCTGTTTTTT	CASSFGLAAIPGSTGELFF
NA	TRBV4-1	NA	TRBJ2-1	TGCGCCAGCAGTGGTGGCGGAAACCCACACAATGAGCAGTTCTTC	CASSGGGNPHNEQFF
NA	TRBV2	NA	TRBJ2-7	TGTGCCAGCAGTGAACAGGGCTACGAGCAGTACTTC	CASSEQGYEQYF
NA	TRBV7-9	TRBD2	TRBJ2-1	TGTGCCAGCAGCAAGACTAGCGGGATCTACAATGAGCAGTTCTTC	CASSKTSGIYNEQFF
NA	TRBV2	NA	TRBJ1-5	TGTGCCAGCAGTGAAGGGCAGGGGATTAGTCAGCCCCAGCATTTT	CASSEGQGISQPQHF
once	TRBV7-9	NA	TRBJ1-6	TGTGCCAGCAGCTCGCAGGGTGGGCATTCACCCCTCCACTTT	CASSSQGGHSPLHF
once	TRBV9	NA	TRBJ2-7	TGTGCCAGCAGCGTAGTTTACGGCTCCTACGAGCAGTACTTC	CASSVVYGSYEQYF
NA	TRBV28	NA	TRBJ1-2	TGTGCCAGCAGTCTACAGGCCACTAACTATGGCTACACCTTC	CASSLQATNYGYTF
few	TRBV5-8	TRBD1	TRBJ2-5	TGTGCCAGCAGCTTCGCCGGGACAGGGGGCCAAGAGACCCAGTACTTC	CASSFAGTGGQETQYF
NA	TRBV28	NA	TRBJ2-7	TGTGCCAGCAGTTACATGTCATCTGGTCGCGAGCAGTACTTC	CASSYMSSGREQYF
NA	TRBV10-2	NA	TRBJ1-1	TGCGCCACACGGCAGGGTGCAGCTTTCTTT	CATRQGAAFF
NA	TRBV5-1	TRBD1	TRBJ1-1	TGCGCCAGCACGGACAGGGGGGACACTGAAGCTTTCTTT	CASTDRGDTEAFF
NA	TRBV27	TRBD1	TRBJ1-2	TGTGCCAGCAGCGAGGGACAGGGCTCGGGCTACACCTTC	CASSEGQGSGYTF
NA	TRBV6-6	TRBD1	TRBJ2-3	TGTGCCAGCAGTTACCGACAGGGTGGCACAGATACGCAGTATTTT	CASSYRQGGTDTQYF